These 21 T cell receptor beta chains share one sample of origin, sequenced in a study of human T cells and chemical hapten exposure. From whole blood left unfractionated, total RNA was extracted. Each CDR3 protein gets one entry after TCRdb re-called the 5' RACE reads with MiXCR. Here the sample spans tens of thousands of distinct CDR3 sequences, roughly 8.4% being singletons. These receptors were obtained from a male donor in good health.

The CDR3 sequence: CASSQTAGGDYEQYF. Written as DNA, the CDR3 is TGCGCCAGCAGCCAAACGGCGGGGGGGGACTACGAGCAGTACTTC. The rearrangement links TRBV4-1 to TRBJ2-7, with 9 bases that match TRBD2. Unmatched junction bases numbered 5, after V lost 2 bases and J lost 3 bases. The V gene's germline CDR1 is MGHRA and CDR2 YSYEKL. The CDR3 consists of 15 residues.

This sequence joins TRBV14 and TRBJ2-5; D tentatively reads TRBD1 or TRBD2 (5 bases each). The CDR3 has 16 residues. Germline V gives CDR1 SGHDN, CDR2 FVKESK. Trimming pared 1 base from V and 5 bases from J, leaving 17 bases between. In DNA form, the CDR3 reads TGTGCCAGCAGCCAAGTGGACTGGGGCAGTGACGAGACCCAGTACTTC. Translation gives CASSQVDWGSDETQYF.

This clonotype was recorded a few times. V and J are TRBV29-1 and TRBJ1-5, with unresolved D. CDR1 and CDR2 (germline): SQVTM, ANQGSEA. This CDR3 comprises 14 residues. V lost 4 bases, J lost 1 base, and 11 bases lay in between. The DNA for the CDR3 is TGCAGCGTTGCACCTTTCGGCAGCAATCAGCCCCAGCATTTT. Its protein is CSVAPFGSNQPQHF.

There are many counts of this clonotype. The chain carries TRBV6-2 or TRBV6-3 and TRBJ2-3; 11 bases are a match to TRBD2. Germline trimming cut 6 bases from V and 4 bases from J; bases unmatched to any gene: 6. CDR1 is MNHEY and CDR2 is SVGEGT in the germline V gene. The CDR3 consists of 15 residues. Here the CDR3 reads CASSQTSGVADTQYF. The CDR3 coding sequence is TGTGCCAGCAGCCAGACTAGCGGGGTGGCAGATACGCAGTATTTT.

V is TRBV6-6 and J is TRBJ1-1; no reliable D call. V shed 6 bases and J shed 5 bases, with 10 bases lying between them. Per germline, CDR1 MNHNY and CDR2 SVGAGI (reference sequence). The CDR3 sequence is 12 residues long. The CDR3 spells CASRTPGTEAFF. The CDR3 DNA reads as TGTGCCAGCAGAACTCCTGGGACTGAAGCTTTCTTT.

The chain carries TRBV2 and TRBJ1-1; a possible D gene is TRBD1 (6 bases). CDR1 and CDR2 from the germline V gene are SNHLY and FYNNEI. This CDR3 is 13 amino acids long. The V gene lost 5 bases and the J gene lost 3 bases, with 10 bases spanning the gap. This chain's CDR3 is CASSKNRDTEAFF. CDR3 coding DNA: TGTGCCAGCAGTAAGAACAGGGACACTGAAGCTTTCTTT.

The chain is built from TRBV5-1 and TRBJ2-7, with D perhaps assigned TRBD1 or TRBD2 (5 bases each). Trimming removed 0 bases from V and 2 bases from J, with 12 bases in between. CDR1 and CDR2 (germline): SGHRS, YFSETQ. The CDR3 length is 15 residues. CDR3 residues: CASSLAGTQTYEQYF. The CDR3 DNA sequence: TGCGCCAGCAGCTTGGCCGGGACGCAAACCTACGAGCAGTACTTC. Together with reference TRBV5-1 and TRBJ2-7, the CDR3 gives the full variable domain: KAGVTQTPRYLIKTRGQQVTLSCSPISGHRSVSWYQQTPGQGLQFLFEYFSETQRNKGNFPGRFSGRQFSNSRSEMNVSTLELGDSALYLCASSLAGTQTYEQYFGPGTRLTVT.

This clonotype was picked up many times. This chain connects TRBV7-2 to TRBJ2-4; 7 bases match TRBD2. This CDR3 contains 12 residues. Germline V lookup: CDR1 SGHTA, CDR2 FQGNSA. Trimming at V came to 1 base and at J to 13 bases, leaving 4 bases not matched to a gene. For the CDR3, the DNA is TGTGCCAGCAGCTTAGGGAGCGGGAAACAGTACTTC. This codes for CASSLGSGKQYF.

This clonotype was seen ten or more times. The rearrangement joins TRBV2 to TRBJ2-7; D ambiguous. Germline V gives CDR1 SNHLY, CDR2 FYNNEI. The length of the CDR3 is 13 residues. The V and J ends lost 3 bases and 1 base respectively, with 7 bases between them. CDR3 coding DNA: TGTGCCAGCAGTGAGACTCAATCCTACGAGCAGTACTTC. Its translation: CASSETQSYEQYF.

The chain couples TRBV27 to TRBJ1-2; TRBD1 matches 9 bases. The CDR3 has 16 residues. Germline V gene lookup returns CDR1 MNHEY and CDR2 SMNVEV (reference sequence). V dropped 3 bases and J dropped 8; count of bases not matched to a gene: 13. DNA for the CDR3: TGTGCCAGCAGTTTTCTAGACCGGACAGGGGTTTACGGCTACACCTTC. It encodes CASSFLDRTGVYGYTF.

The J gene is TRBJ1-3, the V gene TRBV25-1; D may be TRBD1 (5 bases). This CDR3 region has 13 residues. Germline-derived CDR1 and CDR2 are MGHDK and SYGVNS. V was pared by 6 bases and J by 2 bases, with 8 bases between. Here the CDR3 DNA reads TGTGCCAGCAGACAGGACCCTGGAAACACCATATATTTT. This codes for CASRQDPGNTIYF.

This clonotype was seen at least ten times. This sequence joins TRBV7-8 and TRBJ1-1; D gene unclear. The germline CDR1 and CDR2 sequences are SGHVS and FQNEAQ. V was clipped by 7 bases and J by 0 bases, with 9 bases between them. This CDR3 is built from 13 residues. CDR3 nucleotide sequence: TGTGCCAGCACTTCAAGGTTGAACACTGAAGCTTTCTTT. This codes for CASTSRLNTEAFF. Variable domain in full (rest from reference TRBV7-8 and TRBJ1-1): GAGVSQSPRYKVAKRGQDVALRCDPISGHVSLFWYQQALGQGPEFLTYFQNEAQLDKSGLPSDRFFAERPEGSVSTLKIQRTQQEDSAVYLCASTSRLNTEAFFGQGTRLTVV.

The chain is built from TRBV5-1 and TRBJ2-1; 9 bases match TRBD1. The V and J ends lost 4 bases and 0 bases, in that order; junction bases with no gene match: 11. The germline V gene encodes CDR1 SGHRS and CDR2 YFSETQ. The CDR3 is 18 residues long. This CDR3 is CASSNRDRAISSYNEQFF. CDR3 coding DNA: TGCGCCAGCAGCAACCGGGACAGGGCAATTAGCTCCTACAATGAGCAGTTCTTC.

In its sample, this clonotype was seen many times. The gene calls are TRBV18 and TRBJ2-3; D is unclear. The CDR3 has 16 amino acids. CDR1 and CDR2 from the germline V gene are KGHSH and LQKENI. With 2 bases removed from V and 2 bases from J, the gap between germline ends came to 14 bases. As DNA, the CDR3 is TGTGCCAGCTCACCAACCGATGGGCCAGACACAGATACGCAGTATTTT. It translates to CASSPTDGPDTDTQYF.

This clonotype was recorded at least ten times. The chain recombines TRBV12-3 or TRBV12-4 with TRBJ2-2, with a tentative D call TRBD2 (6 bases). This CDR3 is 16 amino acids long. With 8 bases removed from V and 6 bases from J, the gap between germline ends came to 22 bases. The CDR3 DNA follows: TGTGCCAGCCCCCCGCGCGGGAATGTCGACGCCGGGGAGCTGTTTTTT. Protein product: CASPPRGNVDAGELFF.

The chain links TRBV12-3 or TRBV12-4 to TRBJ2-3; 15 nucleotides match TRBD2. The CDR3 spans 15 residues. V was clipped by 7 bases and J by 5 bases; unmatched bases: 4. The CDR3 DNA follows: TGTGCCAGCATACCGGGACTAGCGGGAGGAGATACGCAGTATTTT. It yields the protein CASIPGLAGGDTQYF.

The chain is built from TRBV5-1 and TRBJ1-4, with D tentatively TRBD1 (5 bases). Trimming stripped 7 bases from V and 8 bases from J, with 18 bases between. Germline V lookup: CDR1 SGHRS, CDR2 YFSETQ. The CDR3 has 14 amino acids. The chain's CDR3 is CASGTGALGEKLFF. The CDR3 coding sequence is TGCGCCAGCGGAACCGGGGCTTTAGGGGAAAAACTGTTTTTT.

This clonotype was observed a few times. The CDR3 DNA reads as TGCAGCGTTGAAGATGGATGGGGTAGTACTGAAGCTTTCTTT. Translated, it gives CSVEDGWGSTEAFF. The rearrangement uses TRBV29-1 and TRBJ1-1; D gene unclear. The CDR3 totals 14 residues. Germline V gene data show CDR1 as SQVTM and CDR2 as ANQGSEA. Trimming shortened V by 0 bases and J by 5 bases, and 13 bases separated the two germline ends.

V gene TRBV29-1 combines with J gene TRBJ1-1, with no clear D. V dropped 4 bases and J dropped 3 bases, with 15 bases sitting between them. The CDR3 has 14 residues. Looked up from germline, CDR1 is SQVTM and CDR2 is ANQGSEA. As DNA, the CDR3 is TGCAGCGTTGTTTTACTAGGGAAACACACTGAAGCTTTCTTT. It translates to CSVVLLGKHTEAFF.

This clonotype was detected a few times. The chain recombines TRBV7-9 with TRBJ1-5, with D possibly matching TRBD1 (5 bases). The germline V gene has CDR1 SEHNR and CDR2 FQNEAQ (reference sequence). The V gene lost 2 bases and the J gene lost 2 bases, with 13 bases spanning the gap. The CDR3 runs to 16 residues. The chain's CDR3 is CASSLMGGEGNQPQHF. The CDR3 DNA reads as TGTGCCAGCAGCTTAATGGGGGGAGAAGGCAATCAGCCCCAGCATTTT.

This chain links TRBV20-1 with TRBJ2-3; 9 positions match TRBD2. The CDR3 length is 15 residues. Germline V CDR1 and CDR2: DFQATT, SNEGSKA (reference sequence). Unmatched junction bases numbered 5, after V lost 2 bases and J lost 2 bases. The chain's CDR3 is CSARLAGTPTDTQYF. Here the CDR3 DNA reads TGCAGTGCTAGACTAGCGGGGACACCCACAGATACGCAGTATTTT.